Below, one T cell receptor (beta chain) is given with its context. Its antigen is currently unknown. The data originate from a study of identical twins. Study results and caveats: Compared with unrelated sharing, twin-shared out-of-frame alpha sequences had more low-probability sequences. It was cross-sectional statistical analysis, not following the same donors, that the conclusions relied on.

The cDNA had a unique molecular identifier and a template-switch universal primer site. TCRdb recomputed calls from the 5' RACE reads with MiXCR, one row per CDR3 protein. Of approximately 630,000 distinct CDR3 sequences in the sample, around 7.4% are singletons; the top ten hold 1.6%. The sample was also linked to a second study, of yellow fever vaccine responses in identical twins.

What was sequenced was PBMCs. The sequence came from a woman aged 18 to 35 in good health.

The CDR3 is CASSLAWGQGSNTEAFF. The CDR3 coding sequence is TGTGCCAGCAGCTTAGCGTGGGGACAGGGGTCGAACACTGAAGCTTTCTTT. This chain connects TRBV11-1 to TRBJ1-1, with 10 bases matching TRBD1. The CDR3 extends over 17 amino acids. After removal of 0 bases from V and 1 base from J, the junction contained 5 bases not matched to a gene. Germline lookup yields CDR1 SGHAT and CDR2 FQDESV (reference sequence).